The rows below give T cell receptor beta chains drawn from one sample of a study of blood T cell repertoires in COVID-19. Sequencing used immunoSEQ multiplex PCR; TCRdb keeps in-frame clones, though not all of them. The table includes about 240,000 clones, roughly 88% detected once. The sequenced sample was peripheral blood. The receptors originated from a woman aged 30 to 39 with acute or convalescent COVID-19. The CDR3 runs from the conserved cysteine through the conserved F or W.

CDR3aa: CASSSGTAIAAFF
j_gene: TRBJ1-1
v_gene: TRBV2

CDR3aa: CASRLQGSGQPQHF
j_gene: TRBJ1-5
v_gene: TRBV6-6

CDR3aa: CASSLGGHLTDTQYF
j_gene: TRBJ2-3
v_gene: TRBV7-7

CDR3aa: CASRETSGRPGEQFF
j_gene: TRBJ2-1
v_gene: TRBV2

CDR3aa: CASSQARADEKLFF
j_gene: TRBJ1-4
v_gene: TRBV3-1/TRBV3-2

CDR3aa: CASRNRTSGRAPDTQYF
j_gene: TRBJ2-3
v_gene: TRBV5-1

CDR3aa: CATSRDPQLSYEQYF
j_gene: TRBJ2-7
v_gene: TRBV15

CDR3aa: CASSLRREAPQYF
j_gene: TRBJ2-3
v_gene: TRBV12-3/TRBV12-4

CDR3aa: CASSLESSGRWYEQYF
j_gene: TRBJ2-7
v_gene: TRBV5-6

CDR3aa: CACCPETYEQYF
j_gene: TRBJ2-7
v_gene: TRBV30

CDR3aa: CASSEFMGGLVGYGELFF
j_gene: TRBJ2-2
v_gene: TRBV25-1

CDR3aa: CASSHRGNIAKNIQYF
j_gene: TRBJ2-4
v_gene: TRBV3-1/TRBV3-2

CDR3aa: CASSIGGLAGGLTYNEQFF
j_gene: TRBJ2-1
v_gene: TRBV19

CDR3aa: CSVESGITDTQYF
j_gene: TRBJ2-3
v_gene: TRBV29-1

CDR3aa: CASSPLGAGGLDNEQFF
j_gene: TRBJ2-1
v_gene: TRBV5-1

CDR3aa: CASSPASGGETQYF
j_gene: TRBJ2-5
v_gene: TRBV18

CDR3aa: CASSFGDSYEQYF
j_gene: TRBJ2-7
v_gene: TRBV5-1

CDR3aa: CARLAGVTDTQYF
j_gene: TRBJ2-3
v_gene: TRBV7-2

CDR3aa: CASSLDRVNTEAFF
j_gene: TRBJ1-1
v_gene: TRBV6-5